This is a list of T cell receptor beta chains from one sample in a study of cytomegalovirus exposure and HLA in healthy donors. Produced via immunoSEQ multiplex PCR; TCRdb's table is partial and in-frame only. This table has roughly 100,000 clones, just over 70% appearing once. Material: PBMCs. The receptors derive from a boy between 10 and 17 years old in good health and CMV-seronegative. The CDR3 runs from the conserved cysteine through the conserved F or W. The D gene is left open where the match is weak. The size of a clone is reported for some rows only, either as once, few or many, or as a class for expanded clones.

V: TRBV28; length: 14; D: .; size: once; J: TRBJ1-2; DNA: TGTGCCAGCAGTTTAGGGGGCTCAAGGGATGGCTACACCTTC; CDR3: CASSLGGSRDGYTF
V: TRBV28; length: 15; D: .; size: .; J: TRBJ1-5; DNA: TGTGCCAGCAGCCCCCTCCCCTCTACGAGAGAGCCCCAGCATTTT; CDR3: CASSPLPSTREPQHF
V: TRBV10-3; length: 14; D: TRBD1; size: .; J: TRBJ2-7; DNA: TGTGCCATCAGTCCCGGGACAGGCTTGGGAGAGCAGTACTTC; CDR3: CAISPGTGLGEQYF
V: TRBV5-1; length: 12; D: .; size: .; J: TRBJ1-2; DNA: TGCGCCAGCAGCTCGGACAGTTATGGCTACACCTTC; CDR3: CASSSDSYGYTF
V: TRBV6-1; length: 14; D: TRBD2; size: once; J: TRBJ2-3; DNA: TGTGCCAGCAACCCCAGGACTAGCGTTGATACGCAGTATTTT; CDR3: CASNPRTSVDTQYF
V: TRBV7-2; length: 14; D: TRBD2; size: .; J: TRBJ2-5; DNA: TGTGCCAGCAGCTTATGGGAGGGTGGCGAGACCCAGTACTTC; CDR3: CASSLWEGGETQYF
V: TRBV30; length: 12; D: .; size: .; J: TRBJ1-2; DNA: TGTGCCTTATCGACAGGCCCGTATGGCTACACCTTC; CDR3: CALSTGPYGYTF
V: TRBV27; length: 14; D: .; size: once; J: TRBJ2-1; DNA: TGTGCCAGCAGTTTTGGAGGGTTTGAGAATGAGCAGTTCTTC; CDR3: CASSFGGFENEQFF
V: TRBV5-1; length: 16; D: .; size: once; J: TRBJ2-3; DNA: TGCGCCAGCAGCTCTGGGGTAGCGCCTAGCACAGATACGCAGTATTTT; CDR3: CASSSGVAPSTDTQYF
V: TRBV6-6; length: 15; D: .; size: few; J: TRBJ1-5; DNA: TGTGCCAGCAGGAGGACACCTTCGGGCAATCAGCCCCAGCATTTT; CDR3: CASRRTPSGNQPQHF
V: TRBV5-1; length: 13; D: .; size: .; J: TRBJ2-1; DNA: TGCGCCAGCAGCTTGGACAGGGTGGGTGAGCAGTTCTTC; CDR3: CASSLDRVGEQFF
V: TRBV19; length: 16; D: TRBD1; size: .; J: TRBJ1-5; DNA: TGTGCCAGTAGTAACAGGGGGACGTCTGGCAATCAGCCCCAGCATTTT; CDR3: CASSNRGTSGNQPQHF
V: TRBV5-1; length: 13; D: TRBD1; size: .; J: TRBJ1-1; DNA: TGCGCCAGCAGCTCTACAGGGGTCACTGAAGCTTTCTTT; CDR3: CASSSTGVTEAFF
V: TRBV6-5; length: 12; D: .; size: .; J: TRBJ1-2; DNA: TGTGCCAGCAAGAGATCGGGGGATGGCTACACCTTC; CDR3: CASKRSGDGYTF
V: TRBV28; length: 13; D: .; size: .; J: TRBJ1-2; DNA: TGTGCCAGCAGACCCGGACAAGGTTATGGCTACACCTTC; CDR3: CASRPGQGYGYTF
V: TRBV15; length: 13; D: .; size: .; J: TRBJ1-5; DNA: TGTGCCACCAGCTCGAGACAAAATCAGCCCCAGCATTTT; CDR3: CATSSRQNQPQHF
V: TRBV6-6; length: 13; D: .; size: .; J: TRBJ1-2; DNA: TGTGCCAGCATGGTACGAGCTAACTATGGCTACACCTTC; CDR3: CASMVRANYGYTF
V: TRBV9; length: 14; D: .; size: .; J: TRBJ1-1; DNA: TGTGCCAGCAGCCCGGGTGGAGGGAGGACTGAAGCTTTCTTT; CDR3: CASSPGGGRTEAFF
V: TRBV2; length: 17; D: TRBD2; size: few; J: TRBJ2-2; DNA: TGTGCCAGCAGAACGACTAGCGGGAGGGCCAGGACCGGGGAGCTGTTTTTT; CDR3: CASRTTSGRARTGELFF
V: TRBV30; length: 15; D: TRBD1; size: few; J: TRBJ1-5; DNA: TGTGCCTGGAAACATCAGGGGGGATGGCATCAGCCCCAGCATTTT; CDR3: CAWKHQGGWHQPQHF
V: TRBV4-1; length: 15; D: .; size: .; J: TRBJ2-5; DNA: TGCGCCAGCAGCGAAGTCGCGACACTTCAAGAGACCCAGTACTTC; CDR3: CASSEVATLQETQYF
V: TRBV6-4; length: 15; D: .; size: .; J: TRBJ1-4; DNA: TGTGCCAGCAGTGACGCGGGACTTGGGGATGAAAAACTGTTTTTT; CDR3: CASSDAGLGDEKLFF